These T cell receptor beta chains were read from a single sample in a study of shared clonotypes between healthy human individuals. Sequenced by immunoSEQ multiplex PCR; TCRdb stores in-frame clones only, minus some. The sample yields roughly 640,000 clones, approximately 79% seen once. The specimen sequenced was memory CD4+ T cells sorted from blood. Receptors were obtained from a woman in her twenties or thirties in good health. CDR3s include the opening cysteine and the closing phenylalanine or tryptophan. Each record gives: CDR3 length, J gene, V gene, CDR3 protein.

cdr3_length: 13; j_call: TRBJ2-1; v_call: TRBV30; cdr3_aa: CAWSGGRAREQFF
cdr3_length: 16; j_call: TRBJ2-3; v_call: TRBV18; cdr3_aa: CASSPGTSVVEDTQYF
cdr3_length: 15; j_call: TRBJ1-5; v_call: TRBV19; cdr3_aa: CASGARGKYFQPQHF
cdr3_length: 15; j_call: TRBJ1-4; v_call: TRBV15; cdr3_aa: CATSSLQGVGEKLFF
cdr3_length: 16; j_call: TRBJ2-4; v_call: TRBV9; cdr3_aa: CASSLGSPGAKNIQYF
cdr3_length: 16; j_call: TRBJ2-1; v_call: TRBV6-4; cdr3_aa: CASSEAGTSGIREQFF
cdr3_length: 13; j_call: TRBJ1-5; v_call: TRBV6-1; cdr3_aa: CASTGTGDQPQHF
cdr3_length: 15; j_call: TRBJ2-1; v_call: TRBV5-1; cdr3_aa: CASSFSSGAYNEQFF
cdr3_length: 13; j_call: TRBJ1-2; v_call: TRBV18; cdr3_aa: CASSPGTHYGYTF
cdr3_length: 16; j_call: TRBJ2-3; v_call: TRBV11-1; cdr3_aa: CASSPRDRELTDTQYF
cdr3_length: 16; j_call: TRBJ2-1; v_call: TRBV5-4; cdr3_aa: CASSQGSGTGINEQFF
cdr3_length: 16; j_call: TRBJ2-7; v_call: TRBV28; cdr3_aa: CASSPGMILMGYEQYF
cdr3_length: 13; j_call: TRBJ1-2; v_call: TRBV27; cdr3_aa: CASSSRGYDGYTF
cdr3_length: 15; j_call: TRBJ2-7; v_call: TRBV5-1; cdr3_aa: CASSFGTSGTGEQYF
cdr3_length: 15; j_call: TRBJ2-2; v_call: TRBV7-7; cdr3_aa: CASSLGTANTGELFF
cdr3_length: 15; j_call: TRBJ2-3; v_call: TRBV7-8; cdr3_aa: CASSPTRSGTDTQYF
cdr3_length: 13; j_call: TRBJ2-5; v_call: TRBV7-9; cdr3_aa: CASSLLQGQTQYF
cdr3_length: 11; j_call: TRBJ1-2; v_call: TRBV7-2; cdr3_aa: CATRDNYGYTF
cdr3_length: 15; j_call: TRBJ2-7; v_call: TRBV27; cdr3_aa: CASSTPRDREHEQYF
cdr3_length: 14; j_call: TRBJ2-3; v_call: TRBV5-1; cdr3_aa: CASTQRGPTDTQYF
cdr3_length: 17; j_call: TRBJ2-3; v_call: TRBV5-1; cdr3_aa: CASSLPGTGTSTDTQYF
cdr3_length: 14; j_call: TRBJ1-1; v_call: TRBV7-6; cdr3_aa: CASSSDGGNTEAFF
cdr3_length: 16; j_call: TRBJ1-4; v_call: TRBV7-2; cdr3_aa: CASSLGLSQGNEKLFF
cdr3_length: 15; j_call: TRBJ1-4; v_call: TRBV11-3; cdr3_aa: CASSPRAQRNEKLFF
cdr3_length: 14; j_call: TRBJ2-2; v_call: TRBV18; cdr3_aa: CASSPRGGIGELFF
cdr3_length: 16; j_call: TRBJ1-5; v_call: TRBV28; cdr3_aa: CASSFPTLYSNQPQHF
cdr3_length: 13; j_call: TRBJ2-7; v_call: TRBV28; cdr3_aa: CASSPTRYYEQYF
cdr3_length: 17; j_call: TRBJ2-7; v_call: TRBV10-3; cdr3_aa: CAISEYTSSRLLFEQYF
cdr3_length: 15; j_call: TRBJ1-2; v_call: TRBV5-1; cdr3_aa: CASSEPHGTGVGYTF
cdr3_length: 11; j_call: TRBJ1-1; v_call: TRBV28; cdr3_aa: CAAVRNTEAFF
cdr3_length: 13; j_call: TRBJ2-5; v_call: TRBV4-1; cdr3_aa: CASSQGQAKTQYF
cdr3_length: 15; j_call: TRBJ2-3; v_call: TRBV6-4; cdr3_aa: CASSELAGSTDTQYF
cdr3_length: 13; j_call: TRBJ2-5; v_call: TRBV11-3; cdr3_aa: CASSADRGETQYF
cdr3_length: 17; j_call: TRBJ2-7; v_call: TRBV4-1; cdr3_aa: CASSQAPTGTRTGEQYF
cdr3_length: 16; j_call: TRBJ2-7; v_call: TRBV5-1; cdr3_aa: CASSFGAGSGSYEQYF
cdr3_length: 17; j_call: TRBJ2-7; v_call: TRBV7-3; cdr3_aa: CASSLTSVTGGYHQQYF
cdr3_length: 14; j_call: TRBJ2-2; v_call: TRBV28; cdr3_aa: CASSPGQNTGELFF
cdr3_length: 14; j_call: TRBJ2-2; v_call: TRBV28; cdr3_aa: CASRSGSKTGELFF
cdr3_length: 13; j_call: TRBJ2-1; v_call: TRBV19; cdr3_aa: CASSIRDVTVQFF
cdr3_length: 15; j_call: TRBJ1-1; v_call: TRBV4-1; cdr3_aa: CASSQDWRGNTEAFF
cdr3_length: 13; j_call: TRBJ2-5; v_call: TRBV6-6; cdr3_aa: CASTRDSRETQYF
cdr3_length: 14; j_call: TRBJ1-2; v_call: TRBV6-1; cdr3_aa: CASRPTGVDRGYTF
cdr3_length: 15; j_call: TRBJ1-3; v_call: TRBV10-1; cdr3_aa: CASSESSDSGNTIYF
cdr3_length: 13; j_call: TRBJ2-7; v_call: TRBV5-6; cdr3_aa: CASSGWRAYEQYF
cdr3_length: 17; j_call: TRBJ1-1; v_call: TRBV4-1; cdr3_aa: CASSQPTGNVGNTEAFF
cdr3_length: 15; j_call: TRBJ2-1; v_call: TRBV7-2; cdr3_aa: CASSSSGSLYNEQFF
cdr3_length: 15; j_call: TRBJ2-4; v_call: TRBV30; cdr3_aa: CAWTPAGVTKNIQYF
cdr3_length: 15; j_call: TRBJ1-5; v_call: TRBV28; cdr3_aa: CASSSSGQGVRAQHF
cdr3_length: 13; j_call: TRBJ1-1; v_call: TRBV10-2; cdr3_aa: CASSAAGPTEAFF
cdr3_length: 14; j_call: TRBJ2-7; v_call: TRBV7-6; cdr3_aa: CASTRASSSYEQYF
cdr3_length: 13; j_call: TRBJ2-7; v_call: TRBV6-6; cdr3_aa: CASSSGPTYEQYF
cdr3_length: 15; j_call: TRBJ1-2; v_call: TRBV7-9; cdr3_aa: CASSLEAGRSYGYTF
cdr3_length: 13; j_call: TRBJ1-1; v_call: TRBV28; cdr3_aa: CASTPGQNTEAFF
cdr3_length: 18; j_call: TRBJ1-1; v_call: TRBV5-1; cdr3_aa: CASSVPGQGAIVNTEAFF
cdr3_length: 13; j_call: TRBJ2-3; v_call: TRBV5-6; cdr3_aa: CASSLGRTDTQYF
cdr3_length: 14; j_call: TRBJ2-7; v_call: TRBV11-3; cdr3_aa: CASSAGGSRYEQYF
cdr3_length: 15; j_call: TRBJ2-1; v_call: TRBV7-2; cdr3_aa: CASSLFGSAGDEQFF
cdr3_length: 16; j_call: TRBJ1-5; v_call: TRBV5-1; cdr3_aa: CASSYMRVLNDQPQHF